These 24 T cell receptor beta chains were sequenced from one sample in a study of blood T cells in healthy people across ages. A second PCR of 7 to 11 cycles used a sample-barcoded 5' primer and a J-beta primer mix. From the 5' RACE reads, TCRdb called clonotypes with MiXCR, one entry per CDR3 protein. The data contain approximately 940,000 distinct CDR3 sequences, about 44% of them singletons. The specimen sequenced was blood. The origin of the receptors is a man aged 25 to 45 in good health.

Remarks on this clonotype: One end of the junction does not line up with germline, which may come from a read error. This sequence joins TRBV10-3 and TRBJ1-5; 7 positions agree with TRBD1. The CDR3 is made up of 13 amino acids. Germline V gives CDR1 ENHRY, CDR2 SYGVKD. The CDR3: CATTGDSNQPRHF. Here the CDR3 DNA reads TGTGCCACCACAGGGGATAGCAATCAGCCCCGGCATTTT.

The chain is built from TRBV5-1 and TRBJ1-1, with a tentative D call TRBD1 (5 bases). This CDR3 region has 15 residues. V lost 2 bases, J lost 6 bases, and 17 bases lay in between. Germline V gene sequence: CDR1 SGHRS, CDR2 YFSETQ. The CDR3 DNA sequence: TGCGCCAGCAGCTTAGCACCTTCTGACAGACCTGAAGCTTTCTTT. This encodes CASSLAPSDRPEAFF.

This clonotype was observed a handful of times. This chain connects TRBV5-1 to TRBJ2-7; D is uncertain. The V end lost 4 bases, the J end lost 5 bases, and 16 bases lay between the germline ends. CDR1 and CDR2 (germline): SGHRS, YFSETQ. The CDR3 spans 14 residues. The CDR3 sequence: CASSQDLFKDEQYF. The CDR3 coding sequence is TGCGCCAGCAGCCAGGACCTGTTTAAGGACGAGCAGTACTTC.

As regards this clonotype: The junction shows a germline mismatch at one end, possibly a read error. This chain connects TRBV6-1 to TRBJ2-3, with TRBD1 as a possible D gene (7 bases). CDR1 is MNHNS and CDR2 is SASEGT in the germline V gene. This CDR3 is built from 16 residues. The DNA for the CDR3 is TGTGCCAGCAGGGAAGCAGGGGGGCCTGGCACAGATACGCAGTATTTT. This gives the protein CASREAGGPGTDTQYF.

A few counts support this clonotype. The chain links TRBV20-1 to TRBJ2-1, with no clear D. The germline V gene encodes CDR1 DFQATT and CDR2 SNEGSKA (reference sequence). This CDR3 contains 14 residues. CDR3 bases: TGCAGCCCAAGGGAATCAGGCTCCTACAATGAGCAGTTCTTC. Its translation: CSPRESGSYNEQFF.

This clonotype was counted between two and nine times. This chain connects TRBV7-2 to TRBJ1-5, with D unresolved. V dropped 5 bases and J dropped 0 bases, with 14 bases sitting between them. The length of the CDR3 is 16 residues. Germline-derived CDR1 and CDR2 are SGHTA and FQGNSA. The CDR3 sequence is CASSPSPKNSNQPQHF. Written as DNA, the CDR3 is TGTGCCAGCAGCCCTAGTCCTAAGAATAGCAATCAGCCCCAGCATTTT.

Regarding this clonotype: It may be a read error: a sequence one base away is much more abundant. This sequence joins TRBV5-1 and TRBJ2-5; TRBD2 matches at 9 bases. Germline V CDR1 and CDR2: SGHRS, YFSETQ. The CDR3 spans 17 residues. After removal of 5 bases from V and 8 bases from J, the junction contained 19 bases not matched to a gene. The CDR3 region has the DNA TGCGCCAGCAGACCGGGACTAGCTGCTTTGGGATGGGATACCCAGTACTTC. Protein sequence: CASRPGLAALGWDTQYF.

This clonotype was recorded many times. This chain uses TRBV28 with TRBJ1-2; no clear D. Germline V lookup: CDR1 MDHEN, CDR2 SYDVKM. The CDR3 length is 17 residues. Trimming removed 6 bases from V and 2 bases from J, with 22 bases in between. The CDR3 sequence: CASRANPGRGVNYGYTF. In DNA, the CDR3 is TGTGCCAGCAGAGCCAACCCCGGACGAGGTGTCAACTATGGCTACACCTTC.

Comment on this clonotype: A read error may be the cause here, since a much bigger clone is one base away. The chain has TRBV12-3 or TRBV12-4 and TRBJ2-7; 12 positions agree with TRBD2. Germline trimming cut 4 bases from V and 7 bases from J; bases unmatched to any gene: 8. The CDR3 loop spans 15 amino acids. CDR3 bases: TGTGCCAGCAGTTACGGACTAGCGGGGTACAATGAGCAGTACTTC. Protein: CASSYGLAGYNEQYF.

The V gene is TRBV6-2 or TRBV6-3, the J gene TRBJ1-6; no clear D. The CDR3 length is 16 residues. CDR1 is MNHEY and CDR2 is SVGEGT in the germline V gene. Trimming cost V 7 bases and J 4 bases, with 17 bases left between them. This CDR3 is CASTTADRDYNSPLHF. In DNA, the CDR3 is TGTGCCAGCACTACCGCGGATAGGGATTATAATTCACCCCTCCACTTT.

This clonotype showed up many times. The rearrangement links TRBV29-1 to TRBJ2-4, with D tentatively TRBD2 (5 bases). Germline V gene sequence: CDR1 SQVTM, CDR2 ANQGSEA. The CDR3 is 11 residues long. The V gene lost 7 bases and the J gene lost 6 bases, with 10 bases spanning the gap. The CDR3, as DNA: TGCAGCGCCGGCGGAGGAAACATTCAGTACTTC. Its protein is CSAGGGNIQYF.

This clonotype was counted a few times. The chain has TRBV20-1 and TRBJ2-1; a weak D match, TRBD2 (6 bases). There are 14 residues in the CDR3. Between the trimmed V and J ends, which lost 2 bases and 8 bases, there was a span of 16 bases. Per germline, CDR1 DFQATT and CDR2 SNEGSKA (reference sequence). This CDR3 reads CSARPIGGADEQFF. CDR3 in DNA: TGCAGTGCTAGACCCATCGGCGGGGCGGATGAGCAGTTCTTC.

The rearrangement joins TRBV20-1 to TRBJ2-7; D is possibly TRBD1 or TRBD2 (5 bases each). This CDR3 comprises 15 residues. The V end lost 6 bases, the J end lost 3 bases, and 21 bases lay between the germline ends. Germline CDR1 DFQATT, CDR2 SNEGSKA (reference sequence). The CDR3 loop is CSARSPGRGYYEQYF. CDR3 DNA sequence: TGCAGTGCGAGAAGCCCGGGACGGGGTTACTACGAGCAGTACTTC.

V usage is TRBV7-2 and J usage is TRBJ2-1, with D tentatively TRBD1 (5 bases). Trimming took off 3 bases at V and 0 bases at J, with 15 bases between the two ends. There are 17 residues in the CDR3. Germline V lookup: CDR1 SGHTA, CDR2 FQGNSA. The CDR3 DNA reads as TGTGCCAGCAGCTTTGGCACAGGCTATAGCTCCTACAATGAGCAGTTCTTC. Its translation: CASSFGTGYSSYNEQFF.

Of note for this clonotype: The germline gene is not matched at one end of the junction; a read error may be the cause. V and J are TRBV5-1 and TRBJ1-1; the match to TRBD1 covers 11 bases. The CDR3 is made up of 15 amino acids. In germline, CDR1 is SGHRS, CDR2 YFSETQ. The CDR3 region is CTSSGQGASNTEAFF. Written as DNA, the CDR3 is TGCACCAGCAGCGGACAGGGGGCGAGCAACACTGAAGCTTTCTTT. The complete variable domain, with remaining parts taken from reference TRBV5-1 and TRBJ1-1, reads KAGVTQTPRYLIKTRGQQVTLSCSPISGHRSVSWYQQTPGQGLQFLFEYFSETQRNKGNFPGRFSGRQFSNSRSEMNVSTLELGDSALYLCTSSGQGASNTEAFFGQGTRLTVV.

This clonotype was counted only a few times. This chain connects TRBV10-2 to TRBJ2-3; 10 bases line up with TRBD2. Germline-derived CDR1 and CDR2 are WSHSY and SAAADI. V lost 1 base and J lost 2; bases outside the gene matches: 6. The CDR3 runs 17 residues. CDR3 coding DNA: TGCGCCAGCAGTGAGTTCAGCGGGGGGGCCTTCACAGATACGCAGTATTTT. Translation: CASSEFSGGAFTDTQYF.

The rearrangement links TRBV7-2 to TRBJ1-4, with D maybe TRBD1 (6 bases). CDR1 and CDR2 (germline): SGHTA, FQGNSA. V was shortened by 5 bases and J by 7 bases, with 23 bases between the two germline ends. The CDR3 runs to 17 residues. Written as DNA, the CDR3 is TGTGCCAGCAGCCCAGGGCTCCCCGGGACACAGACTGAAAAACTGTTTTTT. Encoded protein: CASSPGLPGTQTEKLFF. The full variable domain, completed using reference TRBV7-2 and TRBJ1-4, is GAGVSQSPSNKVTEKGKDVELRCDPISGHTALYWYRQSLGQGLEFLIYFQGNSAPDKSGLPSDRFSAERTGGSVSTLTIQRTQQEDSAVYLCASSPGLPGTQTEKLFFGSGTQLSVL.

The chain joins TRBV21-1 to TRBJ1-5; no check of the table's D call, TRBD1, against the DNA was made. TRBV21-1 is shown as a pseudogene. The CDR3 is 16 residues long. In nucleotides, the CDR3 is TGTGCCAGCAGCCCCCTGATGCAAACGAACAATCAGCCCCAGCATTTT. Translated: CASSPLMQTNNQPQHF.

The chain is built from TRBV20-1 and TRBJ2-7; 11 nucleotides align to TRBD2. CDR3 length equals 14 residues. Germline V gives CDR1 DFQATT, CDR2 SNEGSKA (reference sequence). V lost 6 bases and J lost 0; bases outside the gene matches: 4. The CDR3 bases are TGCAGTGCACCCGGACTAGCGGGCTCCTACGAGCAGTACTTC. The encoded protein is CSAPGLAGSYEQYF.

V usage is TRBV7-9 and J usage is TRBJ2-4; D is perhaps TRBD2 (7 bases). The germline V gene has CDR1 SEHNR and CDR2 FQNEAQ (reference sequence). The CDR3 loop spans 15 amino acids. Trimming removed 1 base from V and 6 bases from J, with 13 bases in between. The CDR3 region is CASSLEGGGSNIQYF. Written as DNA, the CDR3 is TGTGCCAGCAGCTTAGAAGGGGGGGGCTCAAACATTCAGTACTTC.

Turning to this clonotype: One base away lies a much larger clone, so this may be a sequencing read error. The genes are TRBV7-2 and TRBJ2-5; TRBD2 aligns across 11 bases. The J call is uncertain, as TRBJ2-7 better fits the DNA end. Germline values: CDR1 SGHTA, CDR2 FQGNSA. The CDR3 spans 15 residues. CDR3 region: CASNLAASGGSEQYF. CDR3 coding DNA: TGTGCCAGCAACTTAGCGGCTAGCGGGGGGAGCGAGCAGTACTTC.

Ten or more counts support this clonotype. The V and J genes are TRBV12-3 or TRBV12-4 and TRBJ2-7, with 7 bases identical to TRBD1. After removal of 0 bases from V and 4 bases from J, the junction contained 9 bases not matched to a gene. The CDR3 sequence is 16 residues long. This CDR3 is CASSLAIGDRDYEQYF. In nucleotides, the CDR3 is TGTGCCAGCAGTTTAGCGATAGGGGACAGAGATTACGAGCAGTACTTC.

The chain recombines TRBV4-2 with TRBJ2-5; tentative D call: TRBD1 (6 bases). Near its end, the DNA agrees better with TRBJ2-1, so the J call may be wrong. The CDR3 spans 15 residues. The germline V gene has CDR1 LGHNA and CDR2 YNFKEQ. CDR3 sequence reads: CASSQDGTTQETQFF. For the CDR3, the DNA is TGTGCCAGCAGCCAAGACGGGACAACCCAAGAGACCCAGTTCTTC.

This chain links TRBV20-1 with TRBJ2-3; 12 positions match TRBD2. The trim removed 6 bases at V and 5 bases at J, leaving 6 bases unmatched. CDR1 DFQATT and CDR2 SNEGSKA come from the germline V gene (reference sequence). The CDR3 covers 14 residues. This chain's CDR3 is CSAPPGLAGDTQYF. CDR3 sequence (DNA): TGCAGTGCCCCTCCGGGACTAGCGGGAGATACGCAGTATTTT.